These 7 T cell receptor beta chains share one sample of origin, sequenced in a study of pediatric ulcerative colitis. Clones were sequenced by immunoSEQ multiplex PCR, and TCRdb holds only the in-frame ones, with some missing. The data hold about 64,000 clones, with about 80% observed a single time. Material: blood. The receptor set was obtained from a boy aged 5-17 years with moderate ulcerative colitis.

V gene TRBV25-1 combines with J gene TRBJ2-1, with 11 nucleotides matching TRBD2. V was pared by 4 bases and J by 2 bases, with 4 bases of the junction left unmatched. This CDR3 contains 16 residues. CDR1 and CDR2 from the germline V gene are MGHDK and SYGVNS. CDR3 protein: CASSGVAGGPYNEQFF. Here the CDR3 DNA reads TGTGCCAGCAGTGGGGTAGCGGGAGGGCCCTACAATGAGCAGTTCTTC.

The table lists this clone with a count of one. The rearrangement links TRBV2 to TRBJ1-5; 7 bases agree with TRBD1. CDR1 is SNHLY, CDR2 FYNNEI, per germline. The CDR3 length is 14 residues. J was trimmed by 3 bases and V by 5 bases; bases with no gene match: 4. CDR3: CASSIDRANQPQHF. DNA of the CDR3: TGTGCCAGCAGTATAGACAGGGCCAATCAGCCCCAGCATTTT.

V gene TRBV7-6 combines with J gene TRBJ1-1, with D hard to call. CDR1 is SGHVS, CDR2 FNYEAQ, per germline. V was trimmed by 2 bases and J by 0 bases, leaving 22 bases between them. The CDR3 loop spans 19 amino acids. Here the CDR3 DNA reads TGTGCCAGCAGCTTATCGGATACAAGCCGGACTTGGTTGAACACTGAAGCTTTCTTT. This encodes CASSLSDTSRTWLNTEAFF. The full variable domain, its missing parts supplied by reference TRBV7-6 and TRBJ1-1, is GAGVSQSPRYKVTKRGQDVALRCDPISGHVSLYWYRQALGQGPEFLTYFNYEAQQDKSGLPNDRFSAERPEGSISTLTIQRTEQRDSAMYRCASSLSDTSRTWLNTEAFFGQGTRLTVV.

V is TRBV25-1 and J is TRBJ2-5, with TRBD2 matching over 7 bases. The CDR3 consists of 14 residues. The V and J ends lost 3 bases and 3 bases, in that order; junction bases with no gene match: 4. Germline CDR1 reads MGHDK; CDR2 reads SYGVNS. CDR3: CASSDWGREETQYF. The CDR3 coding sequence is TGTGCCAGCAGTGATTGGGGGAGGGAAGAGACCCAGTACTTC.

This rearrangement joins TRBV6-5 to TRBJ1-4; the D is unclear. CDR3 length equals 13 residues. In germline, CDR1 is MNHEY, CDR2 SVGAGI. V lost 0 bases to trimming and J lost 6 bases, with 5 bases between them. CDR3 DNA sequence: TGTGCCAGCAGTTACTCGATCGATGAAAAACTGTTTTTT. It translates to CASSYSIDEKLFF.

The chain employs TRBV29-1 and TRBJ2-6; D uncertain. From germline, CDR1 is SQVTM and CDR2 ANQGSEA. The CDR3 is made up of 14 amino acids. V was clipped by 6 bases and J by 1 base, with 10 bases between them. The chain's CDR3 is CSVVVGSGANVLTF. The CDR3 bases are TGCAGCGTAGTGGTAGGGTCTGGGGCCAACGTCCTGACTTTC. Full variable domain (rest looked up from reference TRBV29-1 and TRBJ2-6): SAVISQKPSRDICQRGTSLTIQCQVDSQVTMMFWYRQQPGQSLTLIATANQGSEATYESGFVIDKFPISRPNLTFSTLTVSNMSPEDSSIYLCSVVVGSGANVLTFGAGSRLTVL.

V and J are TRBV7-6 and TRBJ2-1, with D maybe TRBD1 (5 bases). Trimming took off 5 bases at V and 6 bases at J, with 8 bases between the two ends. The CDR3 consists of 12 residues. Germline V lookup: CDR1 SGHVS, CDR2 FNYEAQ. The CDR3 coding sequence is TGTGCCAGCAGCGGCAGGGTCAATGAGCAGTTCTTC. Protein: CASSGRVNEQFF.